Below, 8 T cell receptor beta chains from the same sample are listed, as sequenced in a study of identifying expanded T cells in peripheral blood. Assay: immunoSEQ multiplex PCR; the TCRdb copy retains only in-frame clones and omits some. The sample lists 120,000 or so clones, more than 75% occurring once. The sequenced sample consisted of blood. These receptors were taken from a person aged 18 to 75 in good health.

The chain is built from TRBV7-2 and TRBJ1-5; D uncertain. Germline loops: CDR1 SGHTA, CDR2 FQGNSA. V dropped 5 bases and J dropped 0 bases, with 14 bases sitting between them. The CDR3 is made up of 16 amino acids. The CDR3 is CASSLSQFGSNQPQHF. The CDR3 bases are TGTGCCAGCAGCCTGAGTCAATTCGGTAGCAATCAGCCCCAGCATTTT.

The chain uses TRBV6-1 and TRBJ1-1, with D hard to call. The CDR3 totals 11 residues. Per germline, CDR1 MNHNS and CDR2 SASEGT. The V gene lost 7 bases and the J gene lost 0 bases, with 3 bases spanning the gap. CDR3 region: CASKMNTEAFF. DNA of the CDR3: TGTGCCAGCAAGATGAACACTGAAGCTTTCTTT.

This clone was detected a few times. The J gene is TRBJ1-6, the V gene TRBV18; D gene unclear. CDR1 and CDR2 (germline): KGHSH, LQKENI. The length of the CDR3 is 13 residues. V lost 3 bases, J lost 8 bases, and 8 bases lay in between. The CDR3 reads CASSPSTHSPLHF. In nucleotides, the CDR3 is TGTGCCAGCTCACCGTCGACGCATTCACCCCTCCACTTT.

There are a few counts of this clone. V usage is TRBV11-3 and J usage is TRBJ2-4; 7 bases match TRBD1. CDR3 size: 14 residues. Unmatched junction bases numbered 6, after V lost 4 bases and J lost 6 bases. Germline V gene lookup returns CDR1 SGHNT and CDR2 YENEEA. The CDR3 loop reads CASSSPGGLNIQYF. CDR3 DNA sequence: TGTGCCAGCAGCTCACCAGGGGGATTAAACATTCAGTACTTC.

The CDR3: CAWLRPGEKLFF. Here the CDR3 DNA reads TGTGCCTGGCTTAGGCCGGGGGAAAAACTGTTTTTT. The V call is TRBV30, the J call TRBJ1-4; D is unresolved. This CDR3 spans 12 amino acids. Germline CDR1 and CDR2: GTSNPN and SVGIG (reference sequence). V lost 5 bases and J lost 8, with 12 bases in between.

This chain connects TRBV30 to TRBJ1-2, with D possibly being TRBD1 (5 bases). The CDR3 is made up of 13 amino acids. CDR1 is GTSNPN, CDR2 SVGIG, per germline (reference sequence). V lost 2 bases and J lost 7, with 14 bases in between. CDR3 loop: CAWSPQGRLGYTF. The CDR3 coding sequence is TGTGCCTGGAGTCCTCAGGGCCGCCTTGGCTACACCTTC.

The rearrangement links TRBV30 to TRBJ1-2; a possible D gene is TRBD1 (6 bases). CDR3 length equals 12 residues. V shed 0 bases and J shed 8 bases, with 10 bases lying between them. CDR1 is GTSNPN and CDR2 is SVGIG in the germline V gene (reference sequence). For the CDR3, the DNA is TGTGCCTGGAGTGTACAAAGGGGGGGCTACACCTTC. Translated: CAWSVQRGGYTF.

CDR3 DNA sequence: TGTGCCAGCAGCTTAGACCCGGGACAGGGTCGTCGGCAGTACTTC. Amino acids: CASSLDPGQGRRQYF. This rearrangement joins TRBV5-6 to TRBJ2-7; 9 bases agree with TRBD1. This CDR3 is built from 15 residues. Germline assignment: CDR1 SGHDT and CDR2 YYEEEE. The trim removed 2 bases at V and 9 bases at J, leaving 12 bases unmatched.